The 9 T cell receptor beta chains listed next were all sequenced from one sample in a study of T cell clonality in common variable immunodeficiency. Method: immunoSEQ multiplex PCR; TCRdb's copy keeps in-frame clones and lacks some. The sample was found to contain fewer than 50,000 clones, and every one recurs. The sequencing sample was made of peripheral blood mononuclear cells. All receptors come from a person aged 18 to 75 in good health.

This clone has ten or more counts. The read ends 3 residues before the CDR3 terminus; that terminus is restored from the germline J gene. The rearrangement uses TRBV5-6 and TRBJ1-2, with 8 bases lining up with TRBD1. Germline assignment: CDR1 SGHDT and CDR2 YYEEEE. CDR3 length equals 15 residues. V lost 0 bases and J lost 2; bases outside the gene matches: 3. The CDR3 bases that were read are TGTGCCAGCAGCTTGGTGGACAGGGCCAACTATGGC. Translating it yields CASSLVDRANYG. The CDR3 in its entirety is CASSLVDRANYGYTF.

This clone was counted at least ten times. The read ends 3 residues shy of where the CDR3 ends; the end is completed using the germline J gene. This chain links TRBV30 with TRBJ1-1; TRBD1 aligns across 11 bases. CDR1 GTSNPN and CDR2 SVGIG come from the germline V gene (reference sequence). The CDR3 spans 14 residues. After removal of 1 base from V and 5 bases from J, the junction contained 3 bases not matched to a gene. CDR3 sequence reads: CAWSGGTGGTEAFF. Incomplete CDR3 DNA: TGTGCCTGGAGTGGCGGGACAGGGGGAACTGAA.

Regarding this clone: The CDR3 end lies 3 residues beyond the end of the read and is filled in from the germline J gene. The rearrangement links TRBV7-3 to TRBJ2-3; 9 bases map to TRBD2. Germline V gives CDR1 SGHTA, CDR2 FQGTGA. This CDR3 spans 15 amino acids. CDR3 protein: CASSSGGSGRETQYF. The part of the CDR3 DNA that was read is TGTGCCAGCAGCTCCGGGGGTAGCGGGAGAGAGACG.

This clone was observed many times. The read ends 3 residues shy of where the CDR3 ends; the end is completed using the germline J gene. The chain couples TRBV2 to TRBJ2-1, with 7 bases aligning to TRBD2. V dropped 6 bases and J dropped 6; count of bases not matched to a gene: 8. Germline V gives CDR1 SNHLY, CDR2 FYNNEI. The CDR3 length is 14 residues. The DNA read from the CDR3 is TGTGCCAGCAGAGCGGGATCCATCTTCAATGAG. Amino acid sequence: CASRAGSIFNE. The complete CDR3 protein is CASRAGSIFNEQFF.

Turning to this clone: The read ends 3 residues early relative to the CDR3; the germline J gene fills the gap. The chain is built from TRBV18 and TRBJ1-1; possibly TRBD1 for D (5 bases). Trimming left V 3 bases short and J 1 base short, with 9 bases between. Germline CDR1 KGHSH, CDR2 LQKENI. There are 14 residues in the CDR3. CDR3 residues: CASSPGTQNTEAFF. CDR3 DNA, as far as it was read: TGTGCCAGCTCACCCGGGACTCAGAACACTGAA.

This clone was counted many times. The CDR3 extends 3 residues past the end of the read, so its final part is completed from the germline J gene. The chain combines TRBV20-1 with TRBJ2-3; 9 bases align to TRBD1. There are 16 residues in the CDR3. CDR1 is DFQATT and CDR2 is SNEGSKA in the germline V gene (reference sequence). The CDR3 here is CSARSPGTGGEETQYF. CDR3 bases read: TGCAGTGCTAGATCCCCCGGAACAGGGGGCGAGGAGACG.

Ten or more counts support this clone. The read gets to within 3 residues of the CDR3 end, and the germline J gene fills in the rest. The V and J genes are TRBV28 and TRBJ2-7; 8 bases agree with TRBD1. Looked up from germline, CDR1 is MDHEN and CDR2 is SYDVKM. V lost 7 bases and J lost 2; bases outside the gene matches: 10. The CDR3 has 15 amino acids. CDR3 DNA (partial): TGTGCCAGCACCTTACTGACAGGGGACGCCTACGAG. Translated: CASTLLTGDAYE. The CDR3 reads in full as CASTLLTGDAYEQYF.

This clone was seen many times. CDR3 DNA (partial): TGTGCCAGCAGCTTAGGTCACCGGGAGACC. Translated, it gives CASSLGHRET. In full, the CDR3 is CASSLGHRETQYF. This chain links TRBV7-6 with TRBJ2-5; D remains ambiguous. The read ends 3 residues shy of where the CDR3 ends; the end is completed using the germline J gene. This CDR3 comprises 13 residues. V lost 1 base to trimming and J lost 5 bases, with 8 bases between them. CDR1 and CDR2 from the germline V gene are SGHVS and FNYEAQ. Full variable domain (outside the CDR3, taken from reference TRBV7-6 and TRBJ2-5): GAGVSQSPRYKVTKRGQDVALRCDPISGHVSLYWYRQALGQGPEFLTYFNYEAQQDKSGLPNDRFSAERPEGSISTLTIQRTEQRDSAMYRCASSLGHRETQYFGPGTRLLVL.

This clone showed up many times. The CDR3 region is CASSSRDRVYSNQPQHF. CDR3 DNA (partial): TGTGCCAGCAGCTCCCGGGACAGGGTTTATAGCAATCAGCCC. The gene calls are TRBV7-8 and TRBJ1-5; 9 bases agree with TRBD1. The sequenced fragment ends 3 residues before the CDR3 boundary, so the rest is inferred from the germline J gene. V lost 4 bases and J lost 0; bases outside the gene matches: 7. The CDR3 is 17 residues long. The V gene's germline CDR1 is SGHVS and CDR2 FQNEAQ.